This entry describes one T cell receptor beta chain. Antigen unknown. The entry originates in a study of cytomegalovirus exposure and HLA in healthy donors. PCR amplification relied on 60 Vbeta primers (plus 13 Jbeta primers). Only in-frame clones appear in the TCRdb table, and some are missing; sequencing was by immunoSEQ multiplex PCR. This table lists about 160,000 clones. Deletions cut 3 bases from V and 4 bases from J, with 18 bases between. From germline, CDR1 is KGHSH and CDR2 LQKENI. This CDR3 spans 16 amino acids. Notes on the study in general: In a later analysis, several top co-occurrence clusters appeared linked to parvovirus B19, influenza, CMV and Epstein-Barr virus. Cytomegalovirus association was listed for about 160 TCR beta chains. The productive fraction for most TCR beta V segments was about 90% or about 30% in an earlier analysis.

The sample comprised PBMCs. The rearrangement uses TRBV18 and TRBJ1-1, with D tentatively TRBD1 (5 bases). This receptor was identified in a woman aged 60-70 years in good health and CMV-seronegative. CDR3 residues: CASSPGVAARGTEAFF. CDR3 coding DNA: TGTGCCAGCTCACCGGGTGTGGCGGCAAGGGGCACTGAAGCTTTCTTT.